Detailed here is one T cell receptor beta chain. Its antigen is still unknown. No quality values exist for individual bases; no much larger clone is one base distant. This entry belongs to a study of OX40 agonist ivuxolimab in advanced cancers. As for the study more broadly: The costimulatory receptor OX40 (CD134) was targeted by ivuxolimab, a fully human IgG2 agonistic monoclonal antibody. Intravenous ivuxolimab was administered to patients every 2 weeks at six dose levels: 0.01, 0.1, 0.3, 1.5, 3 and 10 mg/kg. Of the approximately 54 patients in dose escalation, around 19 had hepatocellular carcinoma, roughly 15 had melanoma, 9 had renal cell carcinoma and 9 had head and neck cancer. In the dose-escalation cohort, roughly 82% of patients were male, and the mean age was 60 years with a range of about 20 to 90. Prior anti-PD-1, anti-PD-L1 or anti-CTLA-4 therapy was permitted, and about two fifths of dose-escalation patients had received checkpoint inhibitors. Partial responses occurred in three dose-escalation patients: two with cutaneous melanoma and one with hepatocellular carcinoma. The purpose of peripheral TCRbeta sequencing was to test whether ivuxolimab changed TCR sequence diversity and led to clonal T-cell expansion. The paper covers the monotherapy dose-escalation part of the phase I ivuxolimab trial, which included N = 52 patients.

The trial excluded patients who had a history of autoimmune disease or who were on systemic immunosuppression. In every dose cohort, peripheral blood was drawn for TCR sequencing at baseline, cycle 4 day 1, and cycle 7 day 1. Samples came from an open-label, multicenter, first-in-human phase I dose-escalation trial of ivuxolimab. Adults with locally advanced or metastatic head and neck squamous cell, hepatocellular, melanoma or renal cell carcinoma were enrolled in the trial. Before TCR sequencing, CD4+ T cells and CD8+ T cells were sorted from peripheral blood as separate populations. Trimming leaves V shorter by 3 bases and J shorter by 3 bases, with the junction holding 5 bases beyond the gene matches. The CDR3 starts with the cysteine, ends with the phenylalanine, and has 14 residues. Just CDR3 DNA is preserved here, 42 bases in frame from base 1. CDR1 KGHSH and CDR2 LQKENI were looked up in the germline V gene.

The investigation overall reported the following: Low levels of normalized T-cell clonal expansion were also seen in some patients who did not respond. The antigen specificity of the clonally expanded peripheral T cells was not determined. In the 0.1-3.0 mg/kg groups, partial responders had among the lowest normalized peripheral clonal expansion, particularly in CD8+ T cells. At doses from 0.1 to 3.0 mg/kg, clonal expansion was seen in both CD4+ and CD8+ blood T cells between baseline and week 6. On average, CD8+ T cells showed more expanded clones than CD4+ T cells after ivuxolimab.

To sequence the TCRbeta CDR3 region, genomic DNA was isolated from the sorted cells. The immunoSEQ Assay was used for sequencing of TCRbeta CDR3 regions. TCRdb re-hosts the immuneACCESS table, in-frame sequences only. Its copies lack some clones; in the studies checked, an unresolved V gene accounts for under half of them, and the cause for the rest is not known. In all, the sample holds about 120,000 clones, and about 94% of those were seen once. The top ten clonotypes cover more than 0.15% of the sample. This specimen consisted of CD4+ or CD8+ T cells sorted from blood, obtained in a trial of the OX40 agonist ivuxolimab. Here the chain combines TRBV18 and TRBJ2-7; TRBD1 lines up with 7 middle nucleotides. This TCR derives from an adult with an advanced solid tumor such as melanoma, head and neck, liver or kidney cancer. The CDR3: CASSPPTGFYEQYF. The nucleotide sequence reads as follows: TGTGCCAGCTCACCCCCGACAGGGTTCTACGAGCAGTACTTC.